Given below is one T cell receptor (beta chain) in context. Its antigen is as yet unknown. With 60 Vbeta and 13 Jbeta primers, the PCR was carried out. Sequencing used immunoSEQ multiplex PCR; TCRdb keeps in-frame clones, though not all of them. The profile shows 130,000 to 150,000 clones, around two thirds of them singletons. The data belong to a study of cytomegalovirus exposure and HLA in healthy donors. CDR1 and CDR2 from the germline V gene are MDHEN and SYDVKM. The J segment lost 7 bases and the V segment lost 5 bases, leaving 7 bases of the junction unmatched. The CDR3 is 14 residues long. General study findings and limits: Presence/absence analyses assumed roughly uniform sequencing depth across donors.

The chain joins TRBV28 to TRBJ2-3; 9 positions match TRBD2. This TCR came from a woman aged 18-29 years in good health and CMV-seronegative. The sample consisted of PBMCs. The CDR3 bases are TGTGCCAGCAGTCTTAGCGGGAGTTCGTATACGCAGTATTTT. Protein: CASSLSGSSYTQYF.